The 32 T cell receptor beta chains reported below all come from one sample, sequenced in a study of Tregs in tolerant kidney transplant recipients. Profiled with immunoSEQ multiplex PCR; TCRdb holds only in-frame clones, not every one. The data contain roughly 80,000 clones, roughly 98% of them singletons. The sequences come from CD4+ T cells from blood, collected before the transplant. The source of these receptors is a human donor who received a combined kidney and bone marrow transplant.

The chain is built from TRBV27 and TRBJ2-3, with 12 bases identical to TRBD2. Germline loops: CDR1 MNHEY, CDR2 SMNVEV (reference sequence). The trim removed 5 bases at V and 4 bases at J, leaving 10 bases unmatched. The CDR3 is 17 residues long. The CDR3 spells CASSRLPLAGGPDTQYF. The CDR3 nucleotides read TGTGCCAGCAGTCGACTCCCACTAGCGGGAGGTCCAGATACGCAGTATTTT.

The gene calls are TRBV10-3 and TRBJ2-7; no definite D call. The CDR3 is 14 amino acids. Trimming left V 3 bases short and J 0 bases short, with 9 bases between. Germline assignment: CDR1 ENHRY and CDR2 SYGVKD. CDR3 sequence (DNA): TGTGCCATCAGTGATACAGCAAACTCCTACGAGCAGTACTTC. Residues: CAISDTANSYEQYF.

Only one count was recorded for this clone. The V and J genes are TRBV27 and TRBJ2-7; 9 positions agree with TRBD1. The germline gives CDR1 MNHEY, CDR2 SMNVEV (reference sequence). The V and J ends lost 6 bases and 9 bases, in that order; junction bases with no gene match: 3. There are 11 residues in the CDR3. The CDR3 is CASRGQGGQYF. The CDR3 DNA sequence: TGTGCCAGCAGGGGACAGGGCGGGCAGTACTTC.

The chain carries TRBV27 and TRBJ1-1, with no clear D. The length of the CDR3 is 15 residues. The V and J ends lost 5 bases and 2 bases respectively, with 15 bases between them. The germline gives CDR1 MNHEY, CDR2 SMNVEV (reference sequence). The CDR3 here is CASSPLGEGNTEAFF. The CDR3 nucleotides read TGTGCCAGCAGTCCCCTCGGGGAGGGTAACACTGAAGCTTTCTTT.

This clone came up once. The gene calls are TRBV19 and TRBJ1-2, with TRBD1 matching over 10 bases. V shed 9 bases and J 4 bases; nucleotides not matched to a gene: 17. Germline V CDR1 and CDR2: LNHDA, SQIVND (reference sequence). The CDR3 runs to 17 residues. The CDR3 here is CASGPGQGNFLGYGYTF. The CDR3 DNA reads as TGTGCCAGCGGACCGGGACAGGGGAATTTCTTGGGCTATGGCTACACCTTC.

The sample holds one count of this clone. CDR3 amino acids: CASRGRIYEQYF. The CDR3 region has the DNA TGTGCCAGCAGGGGCCGAATTTACGAGCAGTACTTC. The rearrangement links TRBV21-1 to TRBJ2-7; the table's D call of TRBD1 was not tested on the DNA. TRBV21-1 is a pseudogene locus. CDR3 length: 12 amino acids.

CDR3 sequence: CASSDLRGNNSPLHF. The CDR3 coding sequence is TGTGCCAGCAGTGATCTCAGGGGAAATAATTCACCCCTCCACTTT. V usage is TRBV2 and J usage is TRBJ1-6; a weak D match, TRBD1 (6 bases). The CDR3 sequence is 15 residues long. Deletions cut 3 bases from V and 5 bases from J, with 11 bases between. Germline CDR1 SNHLY, CDR2 FYNNEI. Using reference TRBV2 and TRBJ1-6 for the parts outside the CDR3, the full variable domain is EPEVTQTPSHQVTQMGQEVILRCVPISNHLYFYWYRQILGQKVEFLVSFYNNEISEKSEIFDDQFSVERPDGSNFTLKIRSTKLEDSAMYFCASSDLRGNNSPLHFGNGTRLTVT.

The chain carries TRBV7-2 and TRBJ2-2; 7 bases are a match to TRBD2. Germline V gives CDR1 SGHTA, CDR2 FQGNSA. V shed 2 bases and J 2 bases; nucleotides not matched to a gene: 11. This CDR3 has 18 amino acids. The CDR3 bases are TGTGCCAGCAGCTTACTAACCGGGCAGCGGGGTAACACCGGGGAGCTGTTTTTT. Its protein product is CASSLLTGQRGNTGELFF.

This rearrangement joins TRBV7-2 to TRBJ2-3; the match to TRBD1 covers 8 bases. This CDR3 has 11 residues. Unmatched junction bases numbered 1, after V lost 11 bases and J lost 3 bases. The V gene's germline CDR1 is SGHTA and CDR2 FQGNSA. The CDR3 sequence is CAQGATDTQYF. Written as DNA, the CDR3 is TGTGCCCAGGGGGCAACAGATACGCAGTATTTT.

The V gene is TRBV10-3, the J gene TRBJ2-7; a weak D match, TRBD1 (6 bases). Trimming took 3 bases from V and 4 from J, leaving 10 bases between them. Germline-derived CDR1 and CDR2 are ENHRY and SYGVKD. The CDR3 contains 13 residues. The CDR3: CAISETGMYEQYF. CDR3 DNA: TGTGCCATCAGTGAAACAGGGATGTACGAGCAGTACTTC.

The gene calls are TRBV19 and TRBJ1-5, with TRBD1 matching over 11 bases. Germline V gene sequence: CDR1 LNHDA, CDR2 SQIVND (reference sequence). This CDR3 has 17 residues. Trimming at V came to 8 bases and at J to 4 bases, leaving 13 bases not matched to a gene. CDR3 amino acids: CASRRSDRGRRNQPQHF. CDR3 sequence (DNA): TGTGCCAGTCGCCGGTCGGACAGGGGGCGTCGAAATCAGCCCCAGCATTTT.

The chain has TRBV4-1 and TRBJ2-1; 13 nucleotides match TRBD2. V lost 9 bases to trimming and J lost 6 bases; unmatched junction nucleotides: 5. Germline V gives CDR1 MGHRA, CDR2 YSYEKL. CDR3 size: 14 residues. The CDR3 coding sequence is TGCGCCAGTAGGACTAGCGGGAGAGGCAATGAGCAGTTCTTC. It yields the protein CASRTSGRGNEQFF.

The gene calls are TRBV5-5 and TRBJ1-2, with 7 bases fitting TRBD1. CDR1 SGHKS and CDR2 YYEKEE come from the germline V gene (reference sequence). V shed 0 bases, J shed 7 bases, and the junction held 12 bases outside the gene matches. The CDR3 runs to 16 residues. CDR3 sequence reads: CASSLGPGSGTVGYTF. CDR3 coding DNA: TGTGCCAGCAGCTTGGGACCTGGATCCGGGACAGTTGGCTACACCTTC.

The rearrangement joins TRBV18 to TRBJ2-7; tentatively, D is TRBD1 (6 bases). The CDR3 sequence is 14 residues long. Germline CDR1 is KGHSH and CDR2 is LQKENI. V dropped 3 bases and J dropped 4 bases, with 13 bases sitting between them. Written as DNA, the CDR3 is TGTGCCAGCTCACCCAGACCGGACAGATACGAGCAGTACTTC. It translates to CASSPRPDRYEQYF.

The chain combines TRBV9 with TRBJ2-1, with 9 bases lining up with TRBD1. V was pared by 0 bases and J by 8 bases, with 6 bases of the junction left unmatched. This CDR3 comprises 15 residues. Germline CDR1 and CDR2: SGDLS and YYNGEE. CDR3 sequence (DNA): TGTGCCAGCAGCGTAGAGACAGGGGGAGGTGATGAGCAGTTCTTC. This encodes CASSVETGGGDEQFF.

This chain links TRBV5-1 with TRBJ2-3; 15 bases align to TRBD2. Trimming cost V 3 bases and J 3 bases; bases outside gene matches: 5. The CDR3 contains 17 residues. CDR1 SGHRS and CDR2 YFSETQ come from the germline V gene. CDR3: CASSSPGTSGRTDTQYF. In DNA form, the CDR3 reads TGCGCCAGCAGCTCACCGGGGACTAGCGGGAGGACAGATACGCAGTATTTT.

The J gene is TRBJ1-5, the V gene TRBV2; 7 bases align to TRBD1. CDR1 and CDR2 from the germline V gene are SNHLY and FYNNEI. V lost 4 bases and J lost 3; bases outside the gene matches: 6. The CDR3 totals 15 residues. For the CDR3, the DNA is TGTGCCAGCAGTGCATCAACAGGGGCCAATCAGCCCCAGCATTTT. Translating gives CASSASTGANQPQHF.

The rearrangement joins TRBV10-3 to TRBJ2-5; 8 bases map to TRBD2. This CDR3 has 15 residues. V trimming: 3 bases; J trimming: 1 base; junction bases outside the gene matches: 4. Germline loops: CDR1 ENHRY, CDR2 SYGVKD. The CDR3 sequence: CAISDYTSGQETQYF. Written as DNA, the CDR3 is TGTGCCATCAGTGACTATACTAGCGGCCAAGAGACCCAGTACTTC.

This CDR3 reads CASSLDRERGWEKLFF. The CDR3 bases are TGTGCCAGCAGCTTGGACAGGGAACGCGGTTGGGAAAAACTGTTTTTT. The chain recombines TRBV5-4 with TRBJ1-4; a weak D match, TRBD1 (6 bases). The CDR3 extends over 16 amino acids. Germline CDR1 reads SGHNT; CDR2 reads YYREEE (reference sequence). V lost 0 bases to trimming and J lost 8 bases, with 17 bases between them.

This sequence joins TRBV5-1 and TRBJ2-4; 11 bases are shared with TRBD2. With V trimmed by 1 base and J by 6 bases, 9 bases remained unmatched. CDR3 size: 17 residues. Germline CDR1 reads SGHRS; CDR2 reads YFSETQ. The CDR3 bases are TGCGCCAGCAGCTTGCGCAGGCCCGGGACTAGCGGAAACATTCAGTACTTC. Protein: CASSLRRPGTSGNIQYF.

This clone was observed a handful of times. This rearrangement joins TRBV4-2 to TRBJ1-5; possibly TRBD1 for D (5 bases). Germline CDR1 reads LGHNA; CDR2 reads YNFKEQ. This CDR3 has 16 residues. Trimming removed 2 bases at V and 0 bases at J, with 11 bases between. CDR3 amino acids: CASSQKAGDSNQPQHF. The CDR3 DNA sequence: TGTGCCAGCAGCCAAAAGGCGGGGGATAGCAATCAGCCCCAGCATTTT.

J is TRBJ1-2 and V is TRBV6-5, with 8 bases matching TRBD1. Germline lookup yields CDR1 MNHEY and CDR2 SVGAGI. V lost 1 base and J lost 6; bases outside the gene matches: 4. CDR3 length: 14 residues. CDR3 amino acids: CASSYLQGDDGYTF. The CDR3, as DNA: TGTGCCAGCAGTTACTTACAGGGGGACGATGGCTACACCTTC.

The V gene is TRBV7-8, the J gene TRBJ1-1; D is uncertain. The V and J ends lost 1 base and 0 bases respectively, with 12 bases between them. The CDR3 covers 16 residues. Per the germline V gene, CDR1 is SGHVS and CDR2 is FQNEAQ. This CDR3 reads CASSLDTALMNTEAFF. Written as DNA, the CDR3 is TGTGCCAGCAGCTTAGACACAGCTCTAATGAACACTGAAGCTTTCTTT.

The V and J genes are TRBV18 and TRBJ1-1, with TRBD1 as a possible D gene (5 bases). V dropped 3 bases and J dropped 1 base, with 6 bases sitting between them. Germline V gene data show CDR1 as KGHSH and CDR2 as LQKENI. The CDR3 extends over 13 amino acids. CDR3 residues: CASSPGANTEAFF. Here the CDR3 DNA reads TGTGCCAGCTCACCTGGGGCGAACACTGAAGCTTTCTTT.

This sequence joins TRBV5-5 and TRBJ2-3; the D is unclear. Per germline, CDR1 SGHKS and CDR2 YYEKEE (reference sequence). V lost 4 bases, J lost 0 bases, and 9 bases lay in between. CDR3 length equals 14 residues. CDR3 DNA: TGTGCCAGCAGCCCCCGCCAGAGCACAGATACGCAGTATTTT. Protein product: CASSPRQSTDTQYF.

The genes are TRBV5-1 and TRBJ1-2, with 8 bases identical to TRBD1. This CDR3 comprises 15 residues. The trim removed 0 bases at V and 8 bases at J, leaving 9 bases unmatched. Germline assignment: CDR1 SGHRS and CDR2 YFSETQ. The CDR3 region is CASSLGTGTFRGYTF. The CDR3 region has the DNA TGCGCCAGCAGCTTGGGGACAGGGACTTTTCGGGGCTACACCTTC.

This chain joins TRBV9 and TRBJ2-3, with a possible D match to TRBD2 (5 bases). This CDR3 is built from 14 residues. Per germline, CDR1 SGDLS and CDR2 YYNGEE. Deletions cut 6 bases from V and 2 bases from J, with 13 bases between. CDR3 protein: CASTREGYTDTQYF. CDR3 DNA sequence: TGTGCCAGCACCAGAGAGGGATACACAGATACGCAGTATTTT.

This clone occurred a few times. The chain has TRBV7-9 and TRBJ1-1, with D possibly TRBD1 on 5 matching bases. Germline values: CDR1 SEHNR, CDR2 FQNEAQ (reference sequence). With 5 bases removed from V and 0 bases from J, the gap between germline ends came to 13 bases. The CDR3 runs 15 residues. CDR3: CASSIDRPMNTEAFF. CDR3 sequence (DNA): TGTGCCAGCAGCATCGACAGACCCATGAACACTGAAGCTTTCTTT.

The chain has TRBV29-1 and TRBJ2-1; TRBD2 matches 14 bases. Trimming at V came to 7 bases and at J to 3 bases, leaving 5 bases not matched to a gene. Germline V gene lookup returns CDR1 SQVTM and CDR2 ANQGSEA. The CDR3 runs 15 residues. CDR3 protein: CSARGTSGSYNEQFF. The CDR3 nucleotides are TGCAGCGCCCGAGGGACTAGCGGGAGCTACAATGAGCAGTTCTTC.

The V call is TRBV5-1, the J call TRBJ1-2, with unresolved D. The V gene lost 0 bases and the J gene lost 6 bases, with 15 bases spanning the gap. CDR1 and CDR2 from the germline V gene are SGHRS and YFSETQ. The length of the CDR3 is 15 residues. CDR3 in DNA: TGCGCCAGCAGCTTGGGCCAAGCCCCTTATGATGGCTACACCTTC. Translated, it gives CASSLGQAPYDGYTF.

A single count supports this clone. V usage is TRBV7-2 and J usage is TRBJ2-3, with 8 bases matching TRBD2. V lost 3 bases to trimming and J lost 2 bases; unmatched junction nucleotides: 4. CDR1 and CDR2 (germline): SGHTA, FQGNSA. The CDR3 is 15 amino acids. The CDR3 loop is CASSFDGRATDTQYF. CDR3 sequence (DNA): TGTGCCAGCAGCTTCGACGGGAGGGCCACAGATACGCAGTATTTT.

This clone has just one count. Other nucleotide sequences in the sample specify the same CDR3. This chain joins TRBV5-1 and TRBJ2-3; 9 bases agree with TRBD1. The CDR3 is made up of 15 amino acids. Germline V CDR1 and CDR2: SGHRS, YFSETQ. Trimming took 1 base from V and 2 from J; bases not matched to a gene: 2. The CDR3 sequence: CASSLRTGDTDTQYF. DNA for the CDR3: TGCGCCAGCAGCTTGAGGACAGGGGACACAGATACGCAGTATTTT.